These 7 T cell receptor beta chains were all obtained from the same sample, sequenced in a study of blood T cell repertoires in COVID-19. Sequenced by immunoSEQ multiplex PCR; TCRdb stores in-frame clones only, minus some. The data contain nearly 25,000 clones, roughly 87% of them singletons. The sequenced material came from peripheral blood. Receptor source: an older man with acute or convalescent COVID-19.

The J gene is TRBJ2-1, the V gene TRBV19; 8 bases match TRBD2. Germline CDR1 LNHDA, CDR2 SQIVND (reference sequence). The V and J ends lost 7 bases and 0 bases, in that order; junction bases with no gene match: 20. The CDR3 has 20 amino acids. The CDR3 is CASNLGREAHKLSSYNEQFF. The CDR3, as DNA: TGTGCCAGTAACCTAGGGCGGGAGGCCCATAAATTGAGCTCCTACAATGAGCAGTTCTTC.

This clone showed up just once. CDR3 in amino acids: CAWSTPGAGGIEQYF. The CDR3 coding sequence is TGTGCCTGGAGTACCCCTGGGGCGGGGGGAATCGAGCAGTACTTC. J is TRBJ2-7 and V is TRBV30, with 8 bases lining up with TRBD2. CDR1 is GTSNPN and CDR2 is SVGIG in the germline V gene (reference sequence). V was clipped by 2 bases and J by 6 bases; unmatched bases: 12. The CDR3 sequence is 15 residues long.

This clone was counted once. The V and J genes are TRBV9 and TRBJ2-7; D possibly corresponds to TRBD2 (5 bases). Per the germline V gene, CDR1 is SGDLS and CDR2 is YYNGEE. The CDR3 is 14 residues long. The V gene lost 1 base and the J gene lost 2 bases, with 10 bases spanning the gap. CDR3: CASSVTSGPYEQYF. CDR3 DNA: TGTGCCAGCAGCGTAACCAGCGGTCCCTACGAGCAGTACTTC.

The chain uses TRBV12-5 and TRBJ2-3; weak D call: TRBD2 (6 bases). CDR1 is LGHNT, CDR2 FRNRAP, per germline. Trimming took 6 bases from V and 6 from J, leaving 13 bases between them. There are 13 residues in the CDR3. The CDR3 loop reads CASGQSGSDTQYF. The CDR3 DNA is TGTGCTAGTGGCCAGAGCGGGTCCGATACGCAGTATTTT.

This chain joins TRBV29-1 and TRBJ2-7, with D tentatively TRBD2 (7 bases). The V gene lost 4 bases and the J gene lost 5 bases, with 15 bases spanning the gap. The CDR3 spans 13 residues. Germline V CDR1 and CDR2: SQVTM, ANQGSEA. CDR3 bases: TGCAGCGTTGGTCATACGGGGGGCCACGAGCAGTACTTC. It encodes CSVGHTGGHEQYF.

V and J are TRBV6-5 and TRBJ1-1, with D tentatively TRBD1 (6 bases). This CDR3 is built from 16 residues. Between the trimmed V and J ends, which lost 3 bases and 12 bases, there was a span of 26 bases. The V gene's germline CDR1 is MNHEY and CDR2 SVGAGI. The CDR3 sequence is CASSYDNTRQQGGSFF. For the CDR3, the DNA is TGTGCCAGCAGTTATGACAACACCCGTCAACAGGGTGGATCTTTCTTT.

The chain links TRBV28 to TRBJ1-2, with TRBD1 identical over 9 bases. CDR1 and CDR2 from the germline V gene are MDHEN and SYDVKM. This CDR3 has 13 amino acids. V shed 5 bases, J shed 6 bases, and the junction held 4 bases outside the gene matches. The CDR3 DNA sequence: TGTGCCAGCAGTGGGACAGGGACAAATGGCTACACCTTC. Its translation: CASSGTGTNGYTF.